This section outlines one T cell receptor beta chain sequence together with its context. The sample originates from a study of blood T cell repertoires in COVID-19. In the study overall: PBMCs, B-cell-depleted T cells, or T cells provided the cDNA or gDNA that made up the material.

Per the authors' pipeline: Reference gene primers were amplified, and this amplification served to estimate nucleated cell counts. The assay was immunoSEQ multiplex PCR, and TCRdb's table has in-frame clones only and misses some. The DNA gave D and trimming, while V, J and clone size come from that table. This repertoire shows about 58,000 clones, about 89% found once; its top ten account for around an eighth. V shed 2 bases and J 1 base; nucleotides not matched to a gene: 2. CDR3 length: 14 residues. In germline, CDR1 is SGHNT, CDR2 YYREEE (reference sequence). Sequencing input: peripheral blood. The chain has TRBV5-4 and TRBJ1-2; 7 nucleotides line up with TRBD1. The sequence came from a woman aged 55-70 years with active COVID-19. DNA for the CDR3: TGTGCCAGCAGCTTCGCAGGGGGTAACTATGGCTACACCTTC. Residues: CASSFAGGNYGYTF.